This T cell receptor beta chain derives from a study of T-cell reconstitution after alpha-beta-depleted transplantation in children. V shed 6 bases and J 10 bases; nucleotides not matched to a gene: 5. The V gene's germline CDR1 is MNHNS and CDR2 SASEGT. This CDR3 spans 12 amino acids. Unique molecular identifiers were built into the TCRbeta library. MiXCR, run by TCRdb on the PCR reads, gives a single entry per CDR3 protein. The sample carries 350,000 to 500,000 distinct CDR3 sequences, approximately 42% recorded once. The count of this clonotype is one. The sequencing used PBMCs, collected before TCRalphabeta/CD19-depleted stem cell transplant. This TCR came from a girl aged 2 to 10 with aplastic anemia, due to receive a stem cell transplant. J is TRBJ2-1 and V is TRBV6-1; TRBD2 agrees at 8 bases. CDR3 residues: CASSQGTREQFF. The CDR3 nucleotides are TGTGCCAGCAGCCAAGGGACTAGAGAGCAGTTCTTC.